Listed here are 29 T cell receptor beta chains from one sample, sequenced in a study of blood T cell repertoires in COVID-19. Assay: immunoSEQ multiplex PCR; the TCRdb copy retains only in-frame clones and omits some. The sample lists 50,000 to 75,000 clones, 89% occurring once. Sequenced sample: peripheral blood. These TCRs come from a man aged 55 to 70 with acute or convalescent COVID-19.

V gene TRBV13 combines with J gene TRBJ2-3, with 8 bases identical to TRBD1. Looked up from germline, CDR1 is PRHDT and CDR2 is FYEKMQ (reference sequence). V was clipped by 8 bases and J by 2 bases; unmatched bases: 6. The CDR3 totals 14 residues. The CDR3 DNA reads TGTGCCAGCCGGGACAGGAGCCACACAGATACGCAGTATTTT. Encoded protein: CASRDRSHTDTQYF. Using reference TRBV13 and TRBJ2-3 for the parts outside the CDR3, the full variable domain is AAGVIQSPRHLIKEKRETATLKCYPIPRHDTVYWYQQGPGQDPQFLISFYEKMQSDKGSIPDRFSAQQFSDYHSELNMSSLELGDSALYFCASRDRSHTDTQYFGPGTRLTVL.

V usage is TRBV7-9 and J usage is TRBJ1-2; maybe TRBD1 (6 bases). Trimming pared 0 bases from V and 6 bases from J, leaving 17 bases between. This CDR3 is 16 amino acids long. Germline V gene data show CDR1 as SEHNR and CDR2 as FQNEAQ (reference sequence). In DNA, the CDR3 is TGTGCCAGCAGCTTAGCTAGGACAGCCTCCTGGGATGGCTACACCTTC. Its protein is CASSLARTASWDGYTF.

The chain joins TRBV7-9 to TRBJ2-7; 7 bases align to TRBD1. The CDR3 consists of 14 residues. V gave up 5 bases and J gave up 2 bases; unmatched junction bases: 6. Looked up from germline, CDR1 is SEHNR and CDR2 is FQNEAQ (reference sequence). The CDR3 region is CASSRSGGAYEQYF. The CDR3 coding sequence is TGTGCCAGCAGCCGTTCAGGGGGTGCCTACGAGCAGTACTTC.

The rearrangement links TRBV3-1 (or the pseudogene TRBV3-2) to TRBJ1-1; 8 positions agree with TRBD1. The V gene end was trimmed by 1 base and the J gene end by 6 bases; junction bases not matched to a gene: 4. This CDR3 has 14 residues. Germline lookup yields CDR1 LGHDT and CDR2 YNNKEL (reference sequence). The CDR3 DNA is TGTGCCAGCAGCCAAGCCGGGACAGGAGCTGAAGCTTTCTTT. Translated, it gives CASSQAGTGAEAFF.

This sequence joins TRBV9 and TRBJ1-4; D is possibly TRBD1 (6 bases). V dropped 4 bases and J dropped 3 bases, with 13 bases sitting between them. CDR1 SGDLS and CDR2 YYNGEE come from the germline V gene. This CDR3 is built from 15 residues. The CDR3, as DNA: TGTGCCAGCAGCCCCAGGGGATCGGCTAATGAAAAACTGTTTTTT. Translation: CASSPRGSANEKLFF.

The table lists this clone with a count of one. The chain recombines TRBV6-2 or TRBV6-3 with TRBJ1-6; weak D call: TRBD1 (6 bases). From germline, CDR1 is MNHEY and CDR2 SVGEGT. The CDR3 consists of 18 residues. V lost 2 bases and J lost 2, with 16 bases in between. The CDR3 DNA sequence: TGTGCCAGCAGTTACGACATCCAGGGGAAGACCTATAATTCACCCCTCCACTTT. Protein product: CASSYDIQGKTYNSPLHF.

This CDR3 reads CASSPGMDQPQHF. The CDR3 coding sequence is TGTGCCAGCAGCCCAGGGATGGATCAGCCCCAGCATTTT. The chain couples TRBV12-3 or TRBV12-4 to TRBJ1-5; TRBD1 might be the D (5 bases). V lost 6 bases, J lost 5 bases, and 11 bases lay in between. This CDR3 has 13 amino acids.

J is TRBJ1-3 and V is TRBV7-6; D is unresolved. The CDR3 loop spans 16 amino acids. The germline gives CDR1 SGHVS, CDR2 FNYEAQ. The V end was cut by 1 base, the J end by 0 bases, with 10 bases between. The CDR3, as DNA: TGTGCCAGCAGCTTAGGTCGGTCAAGCTCTGGAAACACCATATATTTT. Translating gives CASSLGRSSSGNTIYF.

This chain links TRBV9 with TRBJ1-6; TRBD1 matches at 9 bases. The V segment lost 0 bases and the J segment 9 bases; nucleotides outside the gene matches: 7. The CDR3 extends over 16 amino acids. Germline loops: CDR1 SGDLS, CDR2 YYNGEE. The DNA for the CDR3 is TGTGCCAGCAGCGTAGCTGGGACAGGGAACGGTTCACCCCTCCACTTT. As protein: CASSVAGTGNGSPLHF.

The gene calls are TRBV5-6 and TRBJ1-2; maybe TRBD1 (5 bases). V shed 4 bases and J shed 8 bases, with 15 bases lying between them. The V gene's germline CDR1 is SGHDT and CDR2 YYEEEE. There are 13 residues in the CDR3. Written as DNA, the CDR3 is TGTGCCAGCAGCGGGGGGGACCCTAACGGCTACACCTTC. This encodes CASSGGDPNGYTF.

The chain links TRBV2 to TRBJ1-5; tentative D call: TRBD1 (5 bases). V was shortened by 8 bases and J by 4 bases, with 12 bases between the two germline ends. The CDR3 length is 13 residues. Germline assignment: CDR1 SNHLY and CDR2 FYNNEI. The CDR3 protein is CASGEGRNQPQHF. The CDR3 nucleotides are TGTGCCAGCGGGGAGGGGCGGAATCAGCCCCAGCATTTT. Full variable domain (missing parts from reference TRBV2 and TRBJ1-5): EPEVTQTPSHQVTQMGQEVILRCVPISNHLYFYWYRQILGQKVEFLVSFYNNEISEKSEIFDDQFSVERPDGSNFTLKIRSTKLEDSAMYFCASGEGRNQPQHFGDGTRLSIL.

The chain recombines TRBV4-1 with TRBJ2-3; D not resolved. V shed 0 bases and J shed 4 bases, with 17 bases lying between them. CDR3 length equals 17 residues. CDR1 is MGHRA and CDR2 is YSYEKL in the germline V gene. The CDR3 coding sequence is TGCGCCAGCAGCCAAGAACACCCGCGGAAGCTTGCAGATACGCAGTATTTT. It yields the protein CASSQEHPRKLADTQYF.

The chain couples TRBV7-9 to TRBJ2-2; no definite D call. V was trimmed by 1 base and J by 3 bases, leaving 6 bases between them. This CDR3 has 14 residues. CDR1 SEHNR and CDR2 FQNEAQ come from the germline V gene (reference sequence). The DNA of the CDR3 is TGTGCCAGCAGCTTAGTGCGAGACACCGGGGAGCTGTTTTTT. It codes for CASSLVRDTGELFF.

The V and J genes are TRBV29-1 and TRBJ1-2, with 8 bases aligning to TRBD1. V trimming: 5 bases; J trimming: 4 bases; junction bases outside the gene matches: 6. This CDR3 has 13 amino acids. Germline V gene data show CDR1 as SQVTM and CDR2 as ANQGSEA. The CDR3: CSVQDRASYGYTF. CDR3 nucleotide sequence: TGCAGCGTTCAGGACAGGGCAAGCTATGGCTACACCTTC.

This clone is a singleton in its sample. The V and J genes are TRBV7-2 and TRBJ1-2; 12 bases map to TRBD1. The ends lost 2 bases at V and 4 bases at J; junction bases unmatched: 8. CDR1 is SGHTA and CDR2 is FQGNSA in the germline V gene. The CDR3 runs to 17 residues. CDR3 in amino acids: CASSLFRDRGLIYGYTF. In nucleotides, the CDR3 is TGTGCCAGCAGCTTATTCCGGGACAGGGGGCTTATCTATGGCTACACCTTC.

V usage is TRBV4-1 and J usage is TRBJ2-1; 8 bases line up with TRBD1. From germline, CDR1 is MGHRA and CDR2 YSYEKL. CDR3 length equals 15 residues. V lost 1 base, J lost 5 bases, and 4 bases stayed unmatched. CDR3 loop: CASSQGPGQDNEQFF. CDR3 nucleotide sequence: TGCGCCAGCAGCCAAGGTCCGGGACAGGACAATGAGCAGTTCTTC.

This clone was observed a handful of times. The chain uses TRBV28 and TRBJ1-2, with 8 bases matching TRBD1. CDR3 length: 17 residues. Germline CDR1 and CDR2: MDHEN and SYDVKM. V dropped 2 bases and J dropped 1; count of bases not matched to a gene: 9. CDR3 loop: CASSLQDRANLNYGYTF. CDR3 in DNA: TGTGCCAGCAGTTTACAGGACAGGGCCAACCTTAACTATGGCTACACCTTC.

This clone occurred once. The chain couples TRBV6-5 to TRBJ1-2; the D gene is possibly TRBD1 (5 bases). V was cut by 6 bases and J by 7 bases, with 9 bases left in between. CDR3 length: 11 amino acids. Germline V gives CDR1 MNHEY, CDR2 SVGAGI. For the CDR3, the DNA is TGTGCCAGCAGCTCAGGGTCTGGCTACACCTTC. It translates to CASSSGSGYTF.

The chain joins TRBV3-1 (or the pseudogene TRBV3-2) to TRBJ1-2; TRBD1 might be the D (5 bases). The CDR3 extends over 15 amino acids. Germline-derived CDR1 and CDR2 are LGHDT and YNNKEL (reference sequence). V was shortened by 4 bases and J by 5 bases, with 17 bases between the two germline ends. The CDR3 DNA reads TGTGCCAGCAGCCGGGGTAGGACACCAGGGTATGGCTACACCTTC. Translation: CASSRGRTPGYGYTF.

CDR3 bases: TGTGCCAGCAGGAGAGGGGGACAGGTGGGTGGCTACACCTTC. It encodes CASRRGGQVGGYTF. The genes are TRBV28 and TRBJ1-2; 8 nucleotides line up with TRBD1. The V gene end was trimmed by 6 bases and the J gene end by 7 bases; junction bases not matched to a gene: 10. The CDR3 contains 14 residues. Germline assignment: CDR1 MDHEN and CDR2 SYDVKM.

The gene calls are TRBV6-6 and TRBJ1-4; 11 bases align to TRBD1. This CDR3 is built from 15 residues. Unmatched junction bases numbered 12, after V lost 11 bases and J lost 7 bases. The germline CDR1 and CDR2 sequences are MNHNY and SVGAGI (reference sequence). The CDR3 DNA reads as TGTGCCTGCCGGACAGGGGGCGGTTTGGGTGAAAAACTGTTTTTT. Translating gives CACRTGGGLGEKLFF.

V is TRBV11-2 and J is TRBJ1-4, with a tentative D call TRBD1 (6 bases). The germline V and J ends were trimmed by 5 bases and 8 bases, with 21 bases remaining between them. Germline V gene sequence: CDR1 SGHAT, CDR2 FQNNGV. The CDR3 contains 16 residues. CDR3 residues: CASSLSGGGREEKLFF. The CDR3 region has the DNA TGTGCCAGCAGCCTCTCGGGAGGGGGTCGGGAGGAAAAACTGTTTTTT. Variable domain in full (rest from reference TRBV11-2 and TRBJ1-4): EAGVAQSPRYKIIEKRQSVAFWCNPISGHATLYWYQQILGQGPKLLIQFQNNGVVDDSQLPKDRFSAERLKGVDSTLKIQPAKLEDSAVYLCASSLSGGGREEKLFFGSGTQLSVL.

CDR3 sequence: CASSLVRQGVPNTEAFF. CDR3 sequence (DNA): TGTGCCAGCAGCTTAGTGAGACAGGGGGTCCCGAACACTGAAGCTTTCTTT. This sequence joins TRBV7-8 and TRBJ1-1, with TRBD1 matching 9 bases. Per germline, CDR1 SGHVS and CDR2 FQNEAQ. This CDR3 is built from 17 residues. Germline trimming cut 1 base from V and 1 base from J; bases unmatched to any gene: 7.

This chain uses TRBV29-1 with TRBJ1-2, with D maybe TRBD1 (6 bases). CDR3 length: 13 amino acids. CDR1 and CDR2 from the germline V gene are SQVTM and ANQGSEA. Trimming cost V 5 bases and J 6 bases, with 16 bases left between them. CDR3 loop: CSVLRSDSNGYTF. The CDR3 bases are TGCAGCGTTCTCCGCTCGGACAGCAATGGCTACACCTTC.

The chain carries TRBV5-1 and TRBJ1-1; unclear D gene. This CDR3 has 15 residues. V was shortened by 0 bases and J by 1 base, with 10 bases between the two germline ends. In germline, CDR1 is SGHRS, CDR2 YFSETQ. The CDR3 here is CASSLDGYGNTEAFF. CDR3 DNA: TGCGCCAGCAGCTTGGACGGGTATGGGAACACTGAAGCTTTCTTT. The whole variable domain, remainder taken from reference TRBV5-1 and TRBJ1-1, is KAGVTQTPRYLIKTRGQQVTLSCSPISGHRSVSWYQQTPGQGLQFLFEYFSETQRNKGNFPGRFSGRQFSNSRSEMNVSTLELGDSALYLCASSLDGYGNTEAFFGQGTRLTVV.

V usage is TRBV12-5 and J usage is TRBJ2-7, with a tentative D call TRBD2 (5 bases). The CDR3 consists of 12 residues. Trimming cost V 0 bases and J 6 bases, with 6 bases left between them. Per the germline V gene, CDR1 is LGHNT and CDR2 is FRNRAP. The CDR3 DNA sequence: TGTGCTAGTGGTTTGGTACTAGGCGAGCAGTACTTC. Its protein is CASGLVLGEQYF. Looking up the rest from reference TRBV12-5 and TRBJ2-7 gives the full variable domain: DARVTQTPRHKVTEMGQEVTMRCQPILGHNTVFWYRQTMMQGLELLAYFRNRAPLDDSGMPKDRFSAEMPDATLATLKIQPSEPRDSAVYFCASGLVLGEQYFGPGTRLTVT.

This rearrangement joins TRBV20-1 to TRBJ2-7, with D unresolved. In germline, CDR1 is DFQATT, CDR2 SNEGSKA (reference sequence). The CDR3 spans 13 residues. The V end lost 3 bases, the J end lost 0 bases, and 9 bases lay between the germline ends. The CDR3 DNA is TGCAGTGCTAGTTCTGTCGGCTCCTACGAGCAGTACTTC. Translated, it gives CSASSVGSYEQYF.

The chain has TRBV7-9 and TRBJ1-1; D not resolved. The germline V and J ends were trimmed by 5 bases and 3 bases, with 4 bases remaining between them. This CDR3 spans 11 amino acids. CDR1 and CDR2 (germline): SEHNR, FQNEAQ (reference sequence). CDR3 nucleotide sequence: TGTGCCAGCAGCCCGTACACTGAAGCTTTCTTT. It specifies CASSPYTEAFF.

The chain carries TRBV29-1 and TRBJ1-6; 7 bases match TRBD1. V lost 7 bases to trimming and J lost 7 bases; unmatched junction nucleotides: 7. Germline-derived CDR1 and CDR2 are SQVTM and ANQGSEA. The CDR3 extends over 13 amino acids. The CDR3 sequence: CSAGQALNSPLHF. The CDR3 DNA reads as TGCAGCGCCGGACAGGCTTTGAATTCACCCCTCCACTTT.